This T cell receptor beta chain originates from a study of blood T cell repertoires in COVID-19. Study-level background: Both acute and convalescent COVID-19 samples were obtained from the United States, Italy and Spain. Sample material is recorded as cDNA or gDNA derived from T cells, B-cell-depleted T cells, or PBMCs.

This CDR3 is built from 18 residues. Germline lookup yields CDR1 KGHDR and CDR2 SFDVKD. The J segment lost 6 bases and the V segment lost 3 bases, leaving 13 bases of the junction unmatched. Original analysis: Nucleated cell number was recorded as an estimate derived from reference gene primer amplification. Produced via immunoSEQ multiplex PCR; TCRdb's table is partial and in-frame only. D and trimming come from the DNA, and the V and J calls and clone size come from that table. The data contain about 89,000 clones, roughly 74% of them singletons. The receptor's source is a man between 65 and 85 years old with COVID-19, enrolled during active disease. The source material was peripheral blood. This chain links TRBV24-1 with TRBJ2-3; 11 bases match TRBD2. The chain's CDR3 is CATSDTPGLAGSLDTQYF. CDR3 DNA sequence: TGTGCCACCAGTGATACCCCAGGACTAGCGGGCTCTCTGGATACGCAGTATTTT.